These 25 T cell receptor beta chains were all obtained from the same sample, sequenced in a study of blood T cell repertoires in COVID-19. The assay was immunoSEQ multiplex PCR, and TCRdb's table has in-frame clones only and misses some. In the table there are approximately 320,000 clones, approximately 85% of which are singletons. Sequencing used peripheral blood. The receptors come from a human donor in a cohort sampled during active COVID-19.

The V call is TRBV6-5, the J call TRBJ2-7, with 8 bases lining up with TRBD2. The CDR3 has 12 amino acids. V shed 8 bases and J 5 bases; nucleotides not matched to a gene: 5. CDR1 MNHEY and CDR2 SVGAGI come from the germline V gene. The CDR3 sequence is CASSSGRDEQYF. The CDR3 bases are TGTGCCAGCTCCTCCGGGAGGGACGAGCAGTACTTC.

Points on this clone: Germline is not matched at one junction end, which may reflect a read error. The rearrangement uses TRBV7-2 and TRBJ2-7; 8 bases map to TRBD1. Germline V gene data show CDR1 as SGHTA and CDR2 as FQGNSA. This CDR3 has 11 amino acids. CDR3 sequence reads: CASSPGRTGQF. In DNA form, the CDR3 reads TGTGCCAGCAGCCCAGGGCGGACAGGGCAATTC. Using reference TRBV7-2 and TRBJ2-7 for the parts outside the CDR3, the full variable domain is GAGVSQSPSNKVTEKGKDVELRCDPISGHTALYWYRQSLGQGLEFLIYFQGNSAPDKSGLPSDRFSAERTGGSVSTLTIQRTQQEDSAVYLCASSPGRTGQFGPGTRLTVT.

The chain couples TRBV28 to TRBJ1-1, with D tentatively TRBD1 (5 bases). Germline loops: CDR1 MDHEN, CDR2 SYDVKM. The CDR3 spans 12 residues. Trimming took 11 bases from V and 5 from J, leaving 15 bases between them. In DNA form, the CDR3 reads TGTGCCTCTGGGGGGGATCGGACTGAAGCTTTCTTT. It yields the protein CASGGDRTEAFF.

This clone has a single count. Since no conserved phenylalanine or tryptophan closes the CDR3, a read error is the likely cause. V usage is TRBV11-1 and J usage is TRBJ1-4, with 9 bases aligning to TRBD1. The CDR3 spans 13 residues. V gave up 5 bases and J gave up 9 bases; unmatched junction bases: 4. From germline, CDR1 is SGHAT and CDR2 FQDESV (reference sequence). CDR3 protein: CASSPGTGQKLFL. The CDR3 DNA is TGTGCCAGCAGCCCCGGGACAGGGCAAAAACTGTTTCTT.

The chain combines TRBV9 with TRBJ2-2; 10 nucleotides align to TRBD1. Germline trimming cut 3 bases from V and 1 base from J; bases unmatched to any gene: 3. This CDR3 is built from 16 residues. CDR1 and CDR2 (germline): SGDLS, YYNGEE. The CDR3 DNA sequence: TGTGCCAGCAGCGACCGGGACAGGGGGAACACCGGGGAGCTGTTTTTT. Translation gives CASSDRDRGNTGELFF.

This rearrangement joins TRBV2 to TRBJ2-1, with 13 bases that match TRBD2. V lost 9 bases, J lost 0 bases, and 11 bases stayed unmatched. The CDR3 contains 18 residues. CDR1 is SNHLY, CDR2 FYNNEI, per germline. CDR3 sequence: CARGRLAGGRSSYNEQFF. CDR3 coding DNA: TGTGCCAGAGGGAGACTAGCGGGGGGTAGGAGCTCCTACAATGAGCAGTTCTTC. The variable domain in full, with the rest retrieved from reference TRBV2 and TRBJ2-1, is EPEVTQTPSHQVTQMGQEVILRCVPISNHLYFYWYRQILGQKVEFLVSFYNNEISEKSEIFDDQFSVERPDGSNFTLKIRSTKLEDSAMYFCARGRLAGGRSSYNEQFFGPGTRLTVL.

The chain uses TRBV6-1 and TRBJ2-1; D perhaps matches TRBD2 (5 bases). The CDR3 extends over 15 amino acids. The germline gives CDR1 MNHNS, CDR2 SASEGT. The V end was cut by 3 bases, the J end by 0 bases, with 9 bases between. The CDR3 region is CASSEDWSSYNEQFF. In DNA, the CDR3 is TGTGCCAGCAGTGAGGACTGGAGCTCCTACAATGAGCAGTTCTTC.

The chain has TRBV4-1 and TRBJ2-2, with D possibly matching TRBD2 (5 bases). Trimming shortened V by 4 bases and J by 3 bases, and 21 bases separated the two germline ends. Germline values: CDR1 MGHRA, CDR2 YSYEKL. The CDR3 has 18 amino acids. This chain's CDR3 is CASSLLSGDSLDTGELFF. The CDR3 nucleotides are TGCGCCAGCAGCCTCCTCTCCGGGGATTCGCTGGACACCGGGGAGCTGTTTTTT.

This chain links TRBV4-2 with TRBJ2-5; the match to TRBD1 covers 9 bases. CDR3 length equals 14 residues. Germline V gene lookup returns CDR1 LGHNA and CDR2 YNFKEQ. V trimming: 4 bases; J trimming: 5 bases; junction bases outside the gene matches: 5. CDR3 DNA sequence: TGTGCCAGCAGCCTTGGACAGGGGACGGAGACCCAGTACTTC. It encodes CASSLGQGTETQYF.

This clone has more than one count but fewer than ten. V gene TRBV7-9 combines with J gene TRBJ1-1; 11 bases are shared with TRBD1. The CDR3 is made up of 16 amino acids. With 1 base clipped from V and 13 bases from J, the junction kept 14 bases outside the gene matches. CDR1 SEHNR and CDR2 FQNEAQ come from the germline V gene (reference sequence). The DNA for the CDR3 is TGTGCCAGCAGCTTAGATACAGGACAGGGGGCACCGACTGGTTTCTTT. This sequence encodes CASSLDTGQGAPTGFF.

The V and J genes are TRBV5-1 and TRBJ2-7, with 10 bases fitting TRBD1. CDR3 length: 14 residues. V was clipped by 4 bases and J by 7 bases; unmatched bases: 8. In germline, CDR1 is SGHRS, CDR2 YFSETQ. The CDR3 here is CASSGGTGAREQYF. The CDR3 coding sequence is TGCGCCAGCAGCGGAGGGACAGGGGCAAGGGAGCAGTACTTC.

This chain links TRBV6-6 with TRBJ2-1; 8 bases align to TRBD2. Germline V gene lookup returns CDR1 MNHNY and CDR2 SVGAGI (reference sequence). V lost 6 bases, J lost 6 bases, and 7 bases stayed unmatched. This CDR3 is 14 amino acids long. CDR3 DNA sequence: TGTGCCAGCAGAGGGGCGGGGGGTATCAATGAGCAGTTCTTC. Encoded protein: CASRGAGGINEQFF.

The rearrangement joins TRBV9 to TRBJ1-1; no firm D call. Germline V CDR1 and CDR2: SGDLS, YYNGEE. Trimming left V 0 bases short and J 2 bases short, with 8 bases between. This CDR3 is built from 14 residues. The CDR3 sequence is CASSVGGINTEAFF. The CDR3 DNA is TGTGCCAGCAGCGTAGGAGGAATAAACACTGAAGCTTTCTTT.

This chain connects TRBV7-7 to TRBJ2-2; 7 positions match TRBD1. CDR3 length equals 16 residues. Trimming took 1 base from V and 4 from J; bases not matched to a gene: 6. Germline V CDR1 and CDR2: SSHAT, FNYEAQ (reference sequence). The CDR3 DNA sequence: TGTGCCAGCAGCTTAGGATCGGGACAGCGCACCGGGGAGCTGTTTTTT. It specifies CASSLGSGQRTGELFF.

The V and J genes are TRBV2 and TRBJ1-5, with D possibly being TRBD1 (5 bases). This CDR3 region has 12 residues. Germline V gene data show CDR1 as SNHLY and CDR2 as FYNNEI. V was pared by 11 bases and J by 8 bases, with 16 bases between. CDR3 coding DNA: TGTGCCGGCGGGGGGGAAGGGAAGCCCCAGCATTTT. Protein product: CAGGGEGKPQHF.

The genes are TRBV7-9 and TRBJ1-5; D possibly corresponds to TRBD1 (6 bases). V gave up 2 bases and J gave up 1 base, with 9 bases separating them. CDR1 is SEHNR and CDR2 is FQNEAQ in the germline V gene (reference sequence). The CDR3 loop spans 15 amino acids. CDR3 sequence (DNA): TGTGCCAGCAGCTTAACAGGGAAAAGCAATCAGCCCCAGCATTTT. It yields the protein CASSLTGKSNQPQHF.

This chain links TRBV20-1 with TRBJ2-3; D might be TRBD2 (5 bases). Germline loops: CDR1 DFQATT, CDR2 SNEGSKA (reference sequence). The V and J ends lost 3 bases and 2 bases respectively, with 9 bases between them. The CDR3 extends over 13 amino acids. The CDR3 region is CSASRTFTDTQYF. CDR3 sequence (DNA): TGCAGTGCTAGTAGGACTTTCACAGATACGCAGTATTTT.

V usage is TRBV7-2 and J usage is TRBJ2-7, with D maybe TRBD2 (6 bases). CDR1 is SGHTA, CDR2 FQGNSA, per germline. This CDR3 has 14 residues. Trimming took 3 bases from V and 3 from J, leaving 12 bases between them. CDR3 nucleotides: TGTGCCAGCAGCTTGGCGGGAATGATCTACGAGCAGTACTTC. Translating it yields CASSLAGMIYEQYF.

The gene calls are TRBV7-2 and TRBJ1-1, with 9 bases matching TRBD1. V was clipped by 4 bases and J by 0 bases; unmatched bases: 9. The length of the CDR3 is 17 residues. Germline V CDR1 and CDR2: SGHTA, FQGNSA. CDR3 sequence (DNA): TGTGCCAGCAGCTCCGGACAGGGGAGGTGGGTGAACACTGAAGCTTTCTTT. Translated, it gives CASSSGQGRWVNTEAFF.

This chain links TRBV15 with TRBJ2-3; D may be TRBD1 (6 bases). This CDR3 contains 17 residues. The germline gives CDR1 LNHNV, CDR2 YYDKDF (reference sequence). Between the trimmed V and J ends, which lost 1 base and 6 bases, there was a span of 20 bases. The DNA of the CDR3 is TGTGCCACCAGCAGAGCGGAAGGGGGTGGTAAGTGGGATACGCAGTATTTT. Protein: CATSRAEGGGKWDTQYF. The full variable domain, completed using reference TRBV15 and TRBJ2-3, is DAMVIQNPRYQVTQFGKPVTLSCSQTLNHNVMYWYQQKSSQAPKLLFHYYDKDFNNEADTPDNFQSRRPNTSFCFLDIRSPGLGDTAMYLCATSRAEGGGKWDTQYFGPGTRLTVL.

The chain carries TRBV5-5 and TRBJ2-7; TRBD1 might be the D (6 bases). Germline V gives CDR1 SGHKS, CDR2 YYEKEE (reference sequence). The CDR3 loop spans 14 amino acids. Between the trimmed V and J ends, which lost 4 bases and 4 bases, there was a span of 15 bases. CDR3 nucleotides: TGTGCCAGCAGCCCCCGGGACACCCAGTACGAGCAGTACTTC. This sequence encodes CASSPRDTQYEQYF. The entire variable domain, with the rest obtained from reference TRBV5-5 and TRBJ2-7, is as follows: DAGVTQSPTHLIKTRGQQVTLRCSPISGHKSVSWYQQVLGQGPQFIFQYYEKEERGRGNFPDRFSARQFPNYSSELNVNALLLGDSALYLCASSPRDTQYEQYFGPGTRLTVT.

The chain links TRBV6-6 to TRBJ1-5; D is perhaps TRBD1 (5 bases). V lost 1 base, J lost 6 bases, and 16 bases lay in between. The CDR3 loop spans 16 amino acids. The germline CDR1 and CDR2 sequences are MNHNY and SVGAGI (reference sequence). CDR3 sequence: CASSYWDGLRGQPQHF. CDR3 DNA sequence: TGTGCCAGCAGTTACTGGGACGGCTTGCGGGGTCAGCCCCAGCATTTT.

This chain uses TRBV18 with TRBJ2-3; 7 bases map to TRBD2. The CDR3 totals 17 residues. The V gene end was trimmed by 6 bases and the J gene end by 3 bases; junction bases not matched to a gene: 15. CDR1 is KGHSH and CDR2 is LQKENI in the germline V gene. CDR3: CASSLGHTSEVTDTQYF. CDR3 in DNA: TGTGCCAGCTCGCTAGGTCACACTAGCGAGGTGACAGATACGCAGTATTTT.

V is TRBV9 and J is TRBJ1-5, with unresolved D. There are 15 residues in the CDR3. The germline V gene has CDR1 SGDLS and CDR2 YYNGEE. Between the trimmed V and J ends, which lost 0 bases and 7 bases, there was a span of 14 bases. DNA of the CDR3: TGTGCCAGCAGCGTAGACTCGGGAGGTCCCCAGCCCCAGCATTTT. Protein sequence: CASSVDSGGPQPQHF.

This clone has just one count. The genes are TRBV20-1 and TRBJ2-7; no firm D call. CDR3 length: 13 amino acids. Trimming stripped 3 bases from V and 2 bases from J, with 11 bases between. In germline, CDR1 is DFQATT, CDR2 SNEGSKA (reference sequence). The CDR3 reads CSASGHLPYEQYF. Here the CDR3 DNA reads TGCAGTGCTAGTGGGCACCTCCCCTACGAGCAGTACTTC.